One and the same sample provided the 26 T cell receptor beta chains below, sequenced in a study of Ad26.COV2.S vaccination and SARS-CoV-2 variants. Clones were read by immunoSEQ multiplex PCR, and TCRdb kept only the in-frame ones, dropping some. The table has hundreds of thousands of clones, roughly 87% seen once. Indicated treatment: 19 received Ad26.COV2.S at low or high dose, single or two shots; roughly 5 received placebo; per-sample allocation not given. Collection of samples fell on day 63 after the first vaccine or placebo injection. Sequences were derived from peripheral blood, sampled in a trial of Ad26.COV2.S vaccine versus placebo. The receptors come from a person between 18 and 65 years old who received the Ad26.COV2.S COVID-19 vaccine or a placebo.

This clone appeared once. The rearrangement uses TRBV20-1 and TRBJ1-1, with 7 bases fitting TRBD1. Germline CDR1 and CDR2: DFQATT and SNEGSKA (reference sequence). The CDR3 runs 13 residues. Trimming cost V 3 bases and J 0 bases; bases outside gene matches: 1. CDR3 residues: CSASTGVNTEAFF. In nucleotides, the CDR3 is TGCAGTGCTAGTACAGGGGTGAACACTGAAGCTTTCTTT.

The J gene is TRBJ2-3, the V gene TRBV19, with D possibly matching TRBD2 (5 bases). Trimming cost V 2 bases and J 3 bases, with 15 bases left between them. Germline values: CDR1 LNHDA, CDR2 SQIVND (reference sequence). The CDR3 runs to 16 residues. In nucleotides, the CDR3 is TGTGCCAGTAGTATACGAAGAGGGCGTTTTACAGATACGCAGTATTTT. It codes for CASSIRRGRFTDTQYF.

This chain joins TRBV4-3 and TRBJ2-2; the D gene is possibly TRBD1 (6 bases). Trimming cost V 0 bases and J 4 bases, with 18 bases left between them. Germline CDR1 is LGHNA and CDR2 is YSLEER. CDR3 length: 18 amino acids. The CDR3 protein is CASSQEDRGTLGTGELFF. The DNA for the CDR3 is TGCGCCAGCAGCCAAGAAGATAGGGGGACGCTGGGCACCGGGGAGCTGTTTTTT.

DNA for the CDR3: TGCGCCAGCAGCTTGGGACTAGCGGGGTTCACCGGGGAGCTGTTTTTT. Protein product: CASSLGLAGFTGELFF. The genes are TRBV5-1 and TRBJ2-2, with 11 positions matching TRBD2. From germline, CDR1 is SGHRS and CDR2 YFSETQ. This CDR3 region has 16 residues. V shed 0 bases and J 4 bases; nucleotides not matched to a gene: 2.

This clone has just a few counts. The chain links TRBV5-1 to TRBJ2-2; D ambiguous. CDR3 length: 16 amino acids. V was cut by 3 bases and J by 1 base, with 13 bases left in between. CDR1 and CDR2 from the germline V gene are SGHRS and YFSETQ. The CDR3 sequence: CASSSVQYLNTGELFF. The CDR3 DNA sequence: TGCGCCAGCAGCTCGGTCCAGTATCTGAACACCGGGGAGCTGTTTTTT. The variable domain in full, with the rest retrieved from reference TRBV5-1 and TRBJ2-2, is KAGVTQTPRYLIKTRGQQVTLSCSPISGHRSVSWYQQTPGQGLQFLFEYFSETQRNKGNFPGRFSGRQFSNSRSEMNVSTLELGDSALYLCASSSVQYLNTGELFFGEGSRLTVL.

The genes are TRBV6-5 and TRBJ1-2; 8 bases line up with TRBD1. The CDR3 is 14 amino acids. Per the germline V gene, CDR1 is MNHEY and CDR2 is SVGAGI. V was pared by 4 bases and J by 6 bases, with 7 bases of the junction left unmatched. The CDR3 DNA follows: TGTGCCAGCAGTTGGACAGGGACATCTGATGGCTACACCTTC. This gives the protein CASSWTGTSDGYTF.

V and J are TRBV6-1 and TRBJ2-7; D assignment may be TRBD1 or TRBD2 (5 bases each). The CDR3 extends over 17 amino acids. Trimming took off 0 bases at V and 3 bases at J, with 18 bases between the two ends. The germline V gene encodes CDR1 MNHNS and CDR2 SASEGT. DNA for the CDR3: TGTGCCAGCAGTGAAGCGTTGGGACGGAAAATCGGCTACGAGCAGTACTTC. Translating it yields CASSEALGRKIGYEQYF.

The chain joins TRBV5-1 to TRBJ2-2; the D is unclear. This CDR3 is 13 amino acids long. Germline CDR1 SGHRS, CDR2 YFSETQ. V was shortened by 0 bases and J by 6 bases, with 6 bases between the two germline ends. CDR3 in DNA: TGCGCCAGCAGCTTGGCAATGGCCGGGGAGCTGTTTTTT. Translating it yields CASSLAMAGELFF. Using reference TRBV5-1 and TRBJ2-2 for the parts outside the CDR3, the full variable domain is KAGVTQTPRYLIKTRGQQVTLSCSPISGHRSVSWYQQTPGQGLQFLFEYFSETQRNKGNFPGRFSGRQFSNSRSEMNVSTLELGDSALYLCASSLAMAGELFFGEGSRLTVL.

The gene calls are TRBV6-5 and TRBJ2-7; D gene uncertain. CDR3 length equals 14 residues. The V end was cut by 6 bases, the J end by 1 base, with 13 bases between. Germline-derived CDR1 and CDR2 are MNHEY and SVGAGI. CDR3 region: CASRLDLASYEQYF. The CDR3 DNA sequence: TGTGCCAGCAGATTAGACCTGGCGTCCTACGAGCAGTACTTC.

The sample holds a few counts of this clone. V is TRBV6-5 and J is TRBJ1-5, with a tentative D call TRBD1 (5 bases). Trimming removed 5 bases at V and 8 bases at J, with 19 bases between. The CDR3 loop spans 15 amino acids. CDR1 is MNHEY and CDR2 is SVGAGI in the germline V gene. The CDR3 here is CASSPGANRREPQHF. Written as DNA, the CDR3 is TGTGCCAGCAGTCCCGGGGCAAACAGGCGGGAGCCCCAGCATTTT.

This chain's CDR3 is CASSKIANTGELFF. Written as DNA, the CDR3 is TGTGCCAGCAGCAAGATCGCGAACACCGGGGAGCTGTTTTTT. This chain links TRBV6-5 with TRBJ2-2; unclear D gene. The CDR3 runs to 14 residues. V lost 6 bases, J lost 0 bases, and 8 bases lay in between. CDR1 MNHEY and CDR2 SVGAGI come from the germline V gene.

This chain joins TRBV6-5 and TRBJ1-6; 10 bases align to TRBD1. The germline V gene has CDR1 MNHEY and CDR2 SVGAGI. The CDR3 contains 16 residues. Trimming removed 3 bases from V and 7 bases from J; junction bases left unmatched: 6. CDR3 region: CASSYTRGQGNSPLHF. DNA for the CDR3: TGTGCCAGCAGTTATACGAGGGGACAGGGGAATTCACCCCTCCACTTT.

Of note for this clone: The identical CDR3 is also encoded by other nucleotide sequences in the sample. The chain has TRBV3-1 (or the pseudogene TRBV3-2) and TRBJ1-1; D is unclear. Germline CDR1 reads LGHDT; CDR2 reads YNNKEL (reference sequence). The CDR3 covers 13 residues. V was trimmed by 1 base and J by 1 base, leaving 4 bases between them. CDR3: CASSQVRNTEAFF. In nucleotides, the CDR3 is TGTGCCAGCAGCCAAGTCAGGAACACTGAAGCTTTCTTT.

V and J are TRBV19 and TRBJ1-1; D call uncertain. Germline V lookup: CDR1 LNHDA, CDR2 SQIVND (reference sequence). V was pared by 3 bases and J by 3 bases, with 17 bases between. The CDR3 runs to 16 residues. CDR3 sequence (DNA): TGTGCCAGTAGTATTTTCGGGGTAGGGCGCGACACTGAAGCTTTCTTT. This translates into CASSIFGVGRDTEAFF. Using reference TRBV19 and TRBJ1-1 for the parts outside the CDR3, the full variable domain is DGGITQSPKYLFRKEGQNVTLSCEQNLNHDAMYWYRQDPGQGLRLIYYSQIVNDFQKGDIAEGYSVSREKKESFPLTVTSAQKNPTAFYLCASSIFGVGRDTEAFFGQGTRLTVV.

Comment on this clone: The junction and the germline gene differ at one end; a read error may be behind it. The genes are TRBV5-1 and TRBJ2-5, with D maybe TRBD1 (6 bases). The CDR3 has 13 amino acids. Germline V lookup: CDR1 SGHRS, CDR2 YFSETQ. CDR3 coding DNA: TGCGCCAGCAGCTTGGACGGGTCGGCAGGGGCAAACTTC. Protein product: CASSLDGSAGANF.

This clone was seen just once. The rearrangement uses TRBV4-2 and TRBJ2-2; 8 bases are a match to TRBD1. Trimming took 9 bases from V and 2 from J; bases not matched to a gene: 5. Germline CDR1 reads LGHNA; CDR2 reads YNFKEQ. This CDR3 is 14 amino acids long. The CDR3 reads CASQDRANTGELFF. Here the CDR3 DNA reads TGTGCCAGTCAGGACAGGGCTAACACCGGGGAGCTGTTTTTT.

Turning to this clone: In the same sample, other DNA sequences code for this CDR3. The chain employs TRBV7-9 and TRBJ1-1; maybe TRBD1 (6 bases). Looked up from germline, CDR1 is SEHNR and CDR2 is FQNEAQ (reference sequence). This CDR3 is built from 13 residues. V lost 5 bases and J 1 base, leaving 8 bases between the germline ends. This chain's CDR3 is CASSLTGNTEAFF. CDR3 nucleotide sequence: TGTGCCAGCAGCCTGACAGGGAACACTGAAGCTTTCTTT.

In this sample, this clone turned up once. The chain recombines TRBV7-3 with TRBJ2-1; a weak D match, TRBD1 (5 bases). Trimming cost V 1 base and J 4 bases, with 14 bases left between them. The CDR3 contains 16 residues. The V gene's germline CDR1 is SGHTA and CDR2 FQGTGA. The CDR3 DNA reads TGTGCCAGCAGCTTAAGGACCGACAGAGATTACAATGAGCAGTTCTTC. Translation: CASSLRTDRDYNEQFF.

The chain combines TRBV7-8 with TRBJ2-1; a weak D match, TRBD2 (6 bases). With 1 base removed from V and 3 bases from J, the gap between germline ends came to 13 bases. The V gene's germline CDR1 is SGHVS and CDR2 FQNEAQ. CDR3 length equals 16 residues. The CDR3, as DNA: TGTGCCAGCAGCTTAGTCTTGTGGACTATCTACAATGAGCAGTTCTTC. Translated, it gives CASSLVLWTIYNEQFF. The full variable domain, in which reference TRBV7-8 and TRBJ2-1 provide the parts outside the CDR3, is GAGVSQSPRYKVAKRGQDVALRCDPISGHVSLFWYQQALGQGPEFLTYFQNEAQLDKSGLPSDRFFAERPEGSVSTLKIQRTQQEDSAVYLCASSLVLWTIYNEQFFGPGTRLTVL.

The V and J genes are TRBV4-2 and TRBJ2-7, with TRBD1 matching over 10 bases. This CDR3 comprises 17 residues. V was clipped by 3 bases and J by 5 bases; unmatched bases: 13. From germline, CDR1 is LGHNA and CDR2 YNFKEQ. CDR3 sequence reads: CASSQEPSGTGVDEQYF. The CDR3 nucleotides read TGTGCCAGCAGCCAGGAGCCCTCCGGGACAGGGGTTGACGAGCAGTACTTC.

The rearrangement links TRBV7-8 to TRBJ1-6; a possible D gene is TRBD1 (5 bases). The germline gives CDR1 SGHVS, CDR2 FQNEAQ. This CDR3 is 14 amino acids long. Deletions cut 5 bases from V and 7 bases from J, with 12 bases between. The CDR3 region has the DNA TGTGCCAGCAGCCTGGCACAGGAGAATTCACCCCTCCACTTT. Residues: CASSLAQENSPLHF.

The CDR3 spells CAISEGVKTQYF. The CDR3, as DNA: TGTGCCATCAGTGAGGGTGTGAAGACCCAGTACTTC. The chain couples TRBV10-3 to TRBJ2-5; unclear D gene. V gave up 2 bases and J gave up 6 bases, with 7 bases separating them. The CDR3 spans 12 residues. CDR1 is ENHRY, CDR2 SYGVKD, per germline.

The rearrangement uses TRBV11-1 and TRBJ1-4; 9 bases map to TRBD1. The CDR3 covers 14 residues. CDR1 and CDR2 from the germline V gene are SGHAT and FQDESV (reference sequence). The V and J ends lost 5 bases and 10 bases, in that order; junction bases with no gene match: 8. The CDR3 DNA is TGTGCCAGCAGCCGGGGACAGGGAGGCGGAAAACTGTTTTTT. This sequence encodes CASSRGQGGGKLFF. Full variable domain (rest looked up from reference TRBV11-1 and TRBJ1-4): EAEVAQSPRYKITEKSQAVAFWCDPISGHATLYWYRQILGQGPELLVQFQDESVVDDSQLPKDRFSAERLKGVDSTLKIQPAELGDSAMYLCASSRGQGGGKLFFGSGTQLSVL.

CDR3: CASSLGSRNQPQHF. In nucleotides, the CDR3 is TGTGCCAGCAGCTTAGGTTCCCGAAATCAGCCCCAGCATTTT. The chain links TRBV7-2 to TRBJ1-5; D remains ambiguous. CDR3 length equals 14 residues. Germline CDR1 and CDR2: SGHTA and FQGNSA. Trimming took off 1 base at V and 4 bases at J, with 8 bases between the two ends.

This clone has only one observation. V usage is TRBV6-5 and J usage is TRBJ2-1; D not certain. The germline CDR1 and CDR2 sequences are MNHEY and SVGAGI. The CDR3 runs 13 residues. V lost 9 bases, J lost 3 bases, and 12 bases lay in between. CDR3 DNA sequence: TGTGCCAGTAGCTCCCTCCACTACAATGAGCAGTTCTTC. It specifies CASSSLHYNEQFF.

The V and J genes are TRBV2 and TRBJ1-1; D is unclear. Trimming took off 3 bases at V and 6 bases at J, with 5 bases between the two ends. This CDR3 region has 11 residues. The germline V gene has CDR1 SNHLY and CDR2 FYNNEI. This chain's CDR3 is CASSDFAEAFF. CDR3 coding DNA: TGTGCCAGCAGTGATTTCGCTGAAGCTTTCTTT.